The present entry profiles one TCR beta chain with its context. Its specificity is unknown. V trimming: 5 bases; J trimming: 5 bases; junction bases outside the gene matches: 13. CDR1 is SGHTA and CDR2 is FQGNSA in the germline V gene. The CDR3 has 17 amino acids. The data were obtained in a study of shared clonotypes between healthy human individuals. Overall study: Sampling drew on donors who were a couple of women and three men aged 18 to 49.

Donors included only healthy HIV-negative adults lacking recent acute infections or vaccinations. This table comes from immunoSEQ multiplex PCR, and its TCRdb copy is limited to in-frame clones, with some not included. The sample shows over a million clones, about 96% of them seen only once. The study's findings and limits: What rarefaction showed was incomplete sorted-subset sequencing despite large depth. All-four-donor shared clonotypes had higher generation probabilities than non-shared clonotypes did.

The V and J genes are TRBV7-2 and TRBJ2-5; 11 bases fit TRBD2. The TCR sequence derives from a man under 40 in good health. Material: naive CD4+ T cells sorted from blood. Regarding subset: CD45RA+ positively selected. The CDR3 DNA reads TGTGCCAGCAGCGTAAAAGGGACTAGCGGTCTTGGTGAGACCCAGTACTTC. Translated, it gives CASSVKGTSGLGETQYF.